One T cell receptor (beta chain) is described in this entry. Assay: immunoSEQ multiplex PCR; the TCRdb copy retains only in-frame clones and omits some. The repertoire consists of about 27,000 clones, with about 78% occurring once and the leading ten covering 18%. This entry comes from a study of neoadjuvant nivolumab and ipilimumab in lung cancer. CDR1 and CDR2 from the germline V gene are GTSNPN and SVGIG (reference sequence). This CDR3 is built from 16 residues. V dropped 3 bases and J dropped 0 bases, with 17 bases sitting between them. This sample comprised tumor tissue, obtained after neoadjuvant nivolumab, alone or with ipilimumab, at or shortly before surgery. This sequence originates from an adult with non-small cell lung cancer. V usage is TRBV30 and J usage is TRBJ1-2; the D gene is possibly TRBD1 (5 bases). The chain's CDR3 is CAWSGYGALANYGYTF. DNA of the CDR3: TGTGCCTGGAGCGGGTACGGGGCCCTAGCTAACTATGGCTACACCTTC.